This TCR beta chain is from a study of cytomegalovirus exposure and HLA in healthy donors. Study-wide points: Being productive about 90% or about 30% of the time was typical of most TCR beta V segments in an earlier analysis.

The length of the CDR3 is 13 residues. The ends were cut back, 9 bases at V and 6 bases at J, with 17 bases in the middle. The V gene's germline CDR1 is SGHTA and CDR2 FQGNSA. PCR involved 60 Vbeta and 13 Jbeta primers. Measured with immunoSEQ multiplex PCR; TCRdb has only the in-frame clones, and not every one. Here the sample spans about 110,000 clones, around 87% being singletons. With respect to this clone: The antigen is unknown. Distinct nucleotide sequences in the sample also encode this CDR3.

The chain is built from TRBV7-2 and TRBJ1-1; a possible D gene is TRBD1 (6 bases). This receptor was taken from a man aged 35-49 years in good health and CMV-seronegative. The specimen sequenced was PBMCs. CDR3 sequence (DNA): TGTGCCAGTTCGAGCCAGGGGTTGGCTGAAGCTTTCTTT. Translation: CASSSQGLAEAFF.